This T cell receptor beta chain was captured in a study of type 1 and type 2 diabetes patients. Genomic DNA was the PCR template. The TCR beta CDR3 region was amplified using 30 forward and 13 reverse primers. TCRdb itself ran the multiplex PCR reads through MiXCR, one entry per CDR3 protein. The data contain about 290,000 distinct CDR3 sequences, roughly 44% of them singletons. In regard to this clonotype: Its antigen is currently unknown.

Notes on the study in general: Type 2 diabetes and control samples shared highly correlated V and J usage, averaging approximately 0.97.

Germline lookup yields CDR1 MNHNY and CDR2 SVGAGI (reference sequence). The CDR3 extends over 14 amino acids. The V end lost 6 bases, the J end lost 6 bases, and 17 bases lay between the germline ends. The clonotype comes from a man younger than 35 with type 2 diabetes. V gene TRBV6-6 combines with J gene TRBJ2-5; D is perhaps TRBD2 (7 bases). The sequencing sample was made of peripheral blood mononuclear cells (PBMCs). The CDR3 DNA reads TGTGCCAGCAGCCAGGGCCGGGGGGCGCAGACCCAGTACTTC. Translation: CASSQGRGAQTQYF.